The 16 T cell receptor beta chains presented below share a single source sample, sequenced in a study of Ad26.COV2.S vaccination and SARS-CoV-2 variants (dated by TCRdb to the early 2020s). Library method: the immunoSEQ multiplex PCR assay. Not all clones reach the TCRdb copy of this immuneACCESS table, which keeps in-frame sequences only. Checked studies attribute under half of the gap to unresolved V genes and leave the rest unexplained. The sample table shows 200,000 to 300,000 clones, and 70% to 90% are seen once. Approximately 11% of the sample belongs to the ten largest clones. What this sample's treatment or condition label stands for: some 20 received Ad26.COV2.S at low or high dose, single or two shots; about 5 received placebo; per-sample allocation not given. Repertoires of vaccine and placebo recipients were sequenced from samples taken on day 63 after the first injection. The sequencing here drew on peripheral blood, taken in a trial of Ad26.COV2.S vaccine versus placebo. Receptors were obtained from a person aged 18 to 59 who received the Ad26.COV2.S COVID-19 vaccine or a placebo.

The sample holds one count of this clone. The chain recombines TRBV10-3 with TRBJ2-1; tentatively, D is TRBD2 (6 bases). V was cut by 7 bases and J by 7 bases, with 11 bases left in between. CDR3 length: 12 amino acids. CDR1 and CDR2 (germline): ENHRY, SYGVKD. The CDR3 DNA is TGTGCCATCACCGATGGGGGGAATGAGCAGTTCTTC. Residues: CAITDGGNEQFF.

This clone showed up just once. The gene calls are TRBV12-3 or TRBV12-4 and TRBJ1-2; 7 bases are a match to TRBD1. With V trimmed by 6 bases and J by 7 bases, 2 bases remained unmatched. The CDR3 spans 11 residues. Here the CDR3 DNA reads TGTGCCAGCAGCCGACAGGGTGGCTACACCTTC. Translating it yields CASSRQGGYTF.

CDR3 residues: CASSYSGGEQYF. CDR3 nucleotide sequence: TGTGCCAGCAGTTACTCAGGGGGTGAGCAGTACTTC. V is TRBV6-6 and J is TRBJ2-7; maybe TRBD1 (6 bases). V was pared by 0 bases and J by 7 bases, with 7 bases between. CDR3 length: 12 residues. Germline V gene lookup returns CDR1 MNHNY and CDR2 SVGAGI (reference sequence).

The V and J genes are TRBV27 and TRBJ1-1, with a tentative D call TRBD1 (6 bases). Germline CDR1 reads MNHEY; CDR2 reads SMNVEV (reference sequence). V was clipped by 6 bases and J by 4 bases, with 15 bases between them. The CDR3 is made up of 14 amino acids. Here the CDR3 reads CASRVGAYGTEAFF. The CDR3 DNA reads TGTGCCAGCAGGGTGGGGGCGTACGGCACTGAAGCTTTCTTT.

This chain connects TRBV10-3 to TRBJ2-1, with 10 bases aligning to TRBD2. CDR1 is ENHRY, CDR2 SYGVKD, per germline. Trimming cost V 4 bases and J 2 bases; bases outside gene matches: 14. CDR3 length equals 19 residues. CDR3 loop: CAISGSRLLAGSAYNEQFF. CDR3 coding DNA: TGTGCCATCAGTGGATCTCGGCTACTAGCGGGGAGCGCCTACAATGAGCAGTTCTTC.

CDR3: CASSTGTRKRETQYF. The CDR3, as DNA: TGTGCCAGCAGCACGGGGACCAGAAAGAGAGAGACCCAGTACTTC. V is TRBV28 and J is TRBJ2-5, with D perhaps given as TRBD1 or TRBD2 (5 bases each). The germline V gene has CDR1 MDHEN and CDR2 SYDVKM. The CDR3 totals 15 residues. V was pared by 6 bases and J by 4 bases, with 18 bases between. Together with reference TRBV28 and TRBJ2-5, the CDR3 gives the full variable domain: DVKVTQSSRYLVKRTGEKVFLECVQDMDHENMFWYRQDPGLGLRLIYFSYDVKMKEKGDIPEGYSVSREKKERFSLILESASTNQTSMYLCASSTGTRKRETQYFGPGTRLLVL.

This chain links TRBV11-3 with TRBJ2-7, with unresolved D. Germline CDR1 SGHNT, CDR2 YENEEA. Trimming stripped 8 bases from V and 6 bases from J, with 17 bases between. This CDR3 has 13 amino acids. CDR3: CASPEDGSLEQYF. CDR3 nucleotide sequence: TGTGCCAGCCCCGAGGACGGATCCCTCGAGCAGTACTTC.

The rearrangement uses TRBV15 and TRBJ2-7; TRBD1 matches at 9 bases. This CDR3 is built from 17 residues. CDR1 LNHNV and CDR2 YYDKDF come from the germline V gene (reference sequence). The V segment lost 0 bases and the J segment 1 base; nucleotides outside the gene matches: 7. CDR3 loop: CATSRDLSGTGSYEQYF. DNA of the CDR3: TGTGCCACCAGCAGAGATCTATCCGGGACAGGGTCCTACGAGCAGTACTTC.

J is TRBJ2-6 and V is TRBV5-1, with TRBD2 matching 7 bases. The CDR3 runs 17 residues. The germline CDR1 and CDR2 sequences are SGHRS and YFSETQ. J gave up 4 bases and V 5 bases, and 12 bases lay outside the gene matches. CDR3 coding DNA: TGCGCCAGCAGGGTCGCGAGCGGGGCGTCGGGGGCCAACGTCCTGACTTTC. The encoded protein is CASRVASGASGANVLTF.

The chain is built from TRBV27 and TRBJ1-2; D not resolved. Trimming removed 0 bases at V and 7 bases at J, with 12 bases between. Germline V gene data show CDR1 as MNHEY and CDR2 as SMNVEV (reference sequence). The CDR3 spans 14 residues. CDR3: CASSLSIGDPGYTF. As DNA, the CDR3 is TGTGCCAGCAGTTTATCGATCGGGGATCCTGGCTACACCTTC.

This clone appeared once. This rearrangement joins TRBV15 to TRBJ2-1; D might be TRBD1 (6 bases). Germline-derived CDR1 and CDR2 are LNHNV and YYDKDF (reference sequence). Trimming pared 0 bases from V and 7 bases from J, leaving 10 bases between. This CDR3 has 14 residues. This CDR3 is CATSRDKTGNEQFF. The CDR3 nucleotides are TGTGCCACCAGCAGAGATAAGACAGGAAATGAGCAGTTCTTC.

The chain has TRBV19 and TRBJ1-2, with D hard to call. V shed 1 base and J shed 4 bases, with 10 bases lying between them. Germline CDR1 LNHDA, CDR2 SQIVND (reference sequence). The length of the CDR3 is 14 residues. CDR3 nucleotides: TGTGCCAGTAGTATAGCCCTTTCGTCCTATGGCTACACCTTC. Amino acids: CASSIALSSYGYTF.

V and J are TRBV25-1 and TRBJ2-1, with 7 bases that match TRBD2. CDR1 MGHDK and CDR2 SYGVNS come from the germline V gene. V shed 5 bases, J shed 5 bases, and the junction held 6 bases outside the gene matches. This CDR3 region has 14 residues. CDR3 sequence: CASSKSGTNNEQFF. CDR3 nucleotides: TGTGCCAGCAGTAAAAGCGGGACTAACAATGAGCAGTTCTTC.

The chain couples TRBV5-5 to TRBJ1-2; D possibly corresponds to TRBD1 (6 bases). The CDR3 runs to 14 residues. V was clipped by 4 bases and J by 1 base, with 11 bases between them. The germline V gene encodes CDR1 SGHKS and CDR2 YYEKEE (reference sequence). Here the CDR3 reads CASSPGQVNYGYTF. CDR3 nucleotide sequence: TGTGCCAGCAGCCCGGGACAAGTTAACTATGGCTACACCTTC.

Turning to this clone: One end of the junction varies from germline; a read error may be responsible. The CDR3 region has the DNA TGCGCCCGCAGTTGGGGGGGGGACGAGCCCCAGCATTTT. Its protein is CARSWGGDEPQHF. The rearrangement links TRBV5-1 to TRBJ1-5; D perhaps matches TRBD1 (5 bases). The germline CDR1 and CDR2 sequences are SGHRS and YFSETQ. The CDR3 extends over 13 amino acids.

The rearrangement joins TRBV7-2 to TRBJ2-1, with 11 bases fitting TRBD2. J lost 0 bases, V lost 4 bases, and 11 bases had no gene match. This CDR3 is 19 amino acids long. Germline V gene sequence: CDR1 SGHTA, CDR2 FQGNSA. The CDR3 nucleotides are TGTGCCAGCAGCTCGTGGCTAGCGGGGGGACCAAGCTCCTACAATGAGCAGTTCTTC. This translates into CASSSWLAGGPSSYNEQFF.